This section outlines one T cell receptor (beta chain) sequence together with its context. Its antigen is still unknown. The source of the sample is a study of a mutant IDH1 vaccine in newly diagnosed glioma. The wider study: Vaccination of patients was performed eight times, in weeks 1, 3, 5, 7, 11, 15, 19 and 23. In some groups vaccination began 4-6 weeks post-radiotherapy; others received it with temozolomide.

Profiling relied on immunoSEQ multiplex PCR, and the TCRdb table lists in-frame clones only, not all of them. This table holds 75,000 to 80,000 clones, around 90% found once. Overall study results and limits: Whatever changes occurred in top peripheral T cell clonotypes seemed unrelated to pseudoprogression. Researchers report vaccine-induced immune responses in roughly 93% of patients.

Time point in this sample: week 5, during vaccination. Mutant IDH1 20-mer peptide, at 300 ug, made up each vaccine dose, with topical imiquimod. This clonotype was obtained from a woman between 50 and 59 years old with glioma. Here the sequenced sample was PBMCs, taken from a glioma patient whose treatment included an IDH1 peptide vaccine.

In DNA, the CDR3 is TGTGCCAGCAGCGTAGTTCCAGGGGGAGAGGAGACCCAGTACTTC. It codes for CASSVVPGGEETQYF. The V gene is TRBV9, the J gene TRBJ2-5, with 7 bases matching TRBD1. The CDR3 totals 15 residues. The germline CDR1 and CDR2 sequences are SGDLS and YYNGEE. V was clipped by 0 bases and J by 5 bases; unmatched bases: 7.